This entry concerns a single TCR beta chain. Germline values: CDR1 MRHNA, CDR2 SNTAGT. The germline V and J ends were trimmed by 5 bases and 1 base, with 7 bases remaining between them. The CDR3 has 13 amino acids. The data originate from a study of patients and donors after allogeneic stem cell transplantation. One entry per CDR3 protein results from TCRdb running MiXCR on the RT-PCR reads. The data hold about 160,000 distinct CDR3 sequences, with over 35% observed a single time. Sequenced input: blood, either unsorted or a sorted T cell fraction (not recorded which). The source of this sequence is a human donor who was either an allogeneic HSCT recipient or a stem cell or donor lymphocyte infusion donor (not recorded which). It is not recorded whose cells these are; they may come from a transplant donor. The gene calls are TRBV6-4 and TRBJ2-3, with a weak D call TRBD2 (6 bases). CDR3 amino acids: CASSPSGTDTQYF. CDR3 DNA: TGTGCCAGCAGTCCTAGCGGCACAGATACGCAGTATTTT.